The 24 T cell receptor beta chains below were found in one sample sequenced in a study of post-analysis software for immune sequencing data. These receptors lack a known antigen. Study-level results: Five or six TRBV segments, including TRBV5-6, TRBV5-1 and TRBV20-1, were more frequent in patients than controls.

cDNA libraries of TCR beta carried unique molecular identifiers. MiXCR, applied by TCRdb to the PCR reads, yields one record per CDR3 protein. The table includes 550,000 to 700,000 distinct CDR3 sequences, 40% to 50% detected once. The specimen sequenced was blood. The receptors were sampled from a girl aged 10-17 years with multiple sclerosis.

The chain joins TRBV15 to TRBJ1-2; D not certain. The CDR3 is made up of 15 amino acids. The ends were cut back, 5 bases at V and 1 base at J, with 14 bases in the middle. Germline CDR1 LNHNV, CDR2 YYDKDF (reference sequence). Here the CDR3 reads CATSRPPDYNYGYTF. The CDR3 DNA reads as TGTGCCACCAGCCGTCCCCCGGATTATAACTATGGCTACACCTTC.

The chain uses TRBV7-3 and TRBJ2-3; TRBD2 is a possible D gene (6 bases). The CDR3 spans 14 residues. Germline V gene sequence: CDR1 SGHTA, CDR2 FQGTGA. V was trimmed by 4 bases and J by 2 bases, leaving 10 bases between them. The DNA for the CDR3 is TGTGCCAGCAGCTCGACTAGGACCACAGATACGCAGTATTTT. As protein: CASSSTRTTDTQYF.

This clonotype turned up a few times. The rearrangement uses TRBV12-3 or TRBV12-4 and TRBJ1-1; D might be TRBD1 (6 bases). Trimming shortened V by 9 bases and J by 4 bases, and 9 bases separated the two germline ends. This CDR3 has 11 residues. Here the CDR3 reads CASIGGTEAFF. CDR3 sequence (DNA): TGTGCCAGTATAGGGGGCACTGAAGCTTTCTTT.

CDR3 sequence reads: CASRRIDRGYGYTF. The CDR3 DNA reads TGCGCCAGCAGACGAATTGACAGGGGCTATGGCTACACCTTC. This chain connects TRBV5-1 to TRBJ1-2, with TRBD1 identical over 8 bases. Germline values: CDR1 SGHRS, CDR2 YFSETQ. The V and J ends lost 5 bases and 4 bases, in that order; junction bases with no gene match: 7. This CDR3 comprises 14 residues.

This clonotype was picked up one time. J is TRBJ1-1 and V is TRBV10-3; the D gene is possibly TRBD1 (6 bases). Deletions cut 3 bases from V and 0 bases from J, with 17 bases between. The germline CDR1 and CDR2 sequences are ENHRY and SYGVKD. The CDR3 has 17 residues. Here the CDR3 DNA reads TGTGCCATCAGTGACAGGAGAGGGGGAAAAGTGAACACTGAAGCTTTCTTT. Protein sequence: CAISDRRGGKVNTEAFF.

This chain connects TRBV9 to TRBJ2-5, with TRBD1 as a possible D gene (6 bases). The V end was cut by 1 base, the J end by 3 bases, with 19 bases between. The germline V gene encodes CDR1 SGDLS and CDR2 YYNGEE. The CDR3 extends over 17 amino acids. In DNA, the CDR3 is TGTGCCAGCAGCGTAAGCCCCAGGGGAGTTTCAGAAGAGACCCAGTACTTC. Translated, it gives CASSVSPRGVSEETQYF. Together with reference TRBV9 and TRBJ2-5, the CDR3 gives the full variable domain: DSGVTQTPKHLITATGQRVTLRCSPRSGDLSVYWYQQSLDQGLQFLIQYYNGEERAKGNILERFSAQQFPDLHSELNLSSLELGDSALYFCASSVSPRGVSEETQYFGPGTRLLVL.

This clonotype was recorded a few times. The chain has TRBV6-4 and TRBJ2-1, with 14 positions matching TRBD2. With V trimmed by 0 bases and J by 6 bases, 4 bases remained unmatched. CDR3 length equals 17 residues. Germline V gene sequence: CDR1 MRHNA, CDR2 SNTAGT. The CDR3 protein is CASSDSGLAGAVNEQFF. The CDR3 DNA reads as TGTGCCAGCAGTGACTCGGGACTAGCGGGGGCGGTCAATGAGCAGTTCTTC.

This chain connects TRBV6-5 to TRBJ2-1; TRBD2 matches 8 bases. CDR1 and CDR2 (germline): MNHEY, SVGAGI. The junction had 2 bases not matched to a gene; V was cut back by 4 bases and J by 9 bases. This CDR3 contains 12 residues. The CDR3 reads CASSFGGGEQFF. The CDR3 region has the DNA TGTGCCAGCAGTTTCGGGGGGGGTGAGCAGTTCTTC.

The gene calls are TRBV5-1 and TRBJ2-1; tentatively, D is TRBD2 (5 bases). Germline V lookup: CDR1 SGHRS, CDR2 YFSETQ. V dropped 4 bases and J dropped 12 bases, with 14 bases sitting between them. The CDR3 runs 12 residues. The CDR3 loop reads CASSPEGPGQFF. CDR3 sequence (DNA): TGCGCCAGCAGCCCCGAGGGCCCGGGGCAGTTCTTC. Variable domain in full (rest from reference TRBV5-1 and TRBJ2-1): KAGVTQTPRYLIKTRGQQVTLSCSPISGHRSVSWYQQTPGQGLQFLFEYFSETQRNKGNFPGRFSGRQFSNSRSEMNVSTLELGDSALYLCASSPEGPGQFFGPGTRLTVL.

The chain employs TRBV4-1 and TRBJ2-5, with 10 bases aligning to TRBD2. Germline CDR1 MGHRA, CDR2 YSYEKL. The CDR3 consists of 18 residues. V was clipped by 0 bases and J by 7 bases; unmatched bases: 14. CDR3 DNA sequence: TGCGCCAGCAGCCAAGACCCCCAGCGGGAGGGTCCTTGGGGGACCCAGTACTTC. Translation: CASSQDPQREGPWGTQYF.

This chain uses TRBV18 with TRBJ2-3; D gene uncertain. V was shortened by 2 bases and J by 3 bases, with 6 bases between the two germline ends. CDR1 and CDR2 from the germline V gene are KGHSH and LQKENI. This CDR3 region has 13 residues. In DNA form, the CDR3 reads TGTGCCAGCTCACCAGGGCAAACAGATACGCAGTATTTT. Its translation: CASSPGQTDTQYF.

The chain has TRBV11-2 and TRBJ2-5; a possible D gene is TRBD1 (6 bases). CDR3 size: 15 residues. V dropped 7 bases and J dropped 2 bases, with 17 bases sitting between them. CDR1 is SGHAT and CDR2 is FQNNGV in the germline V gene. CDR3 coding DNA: TGTGCCAGCATCAAACAGGGATGGGGTCAAGAGACCCAGTACTTC. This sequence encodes CASIKQGWGQETQYF.

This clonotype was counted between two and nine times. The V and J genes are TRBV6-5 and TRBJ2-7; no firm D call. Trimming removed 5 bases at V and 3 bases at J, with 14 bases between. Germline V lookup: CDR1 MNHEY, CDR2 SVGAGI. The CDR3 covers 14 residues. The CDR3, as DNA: TGTGCCAGCAGTCAACTGACCAGAGTCTACGAGCAGTACTTC. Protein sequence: CASSQLTRVYEQYF.

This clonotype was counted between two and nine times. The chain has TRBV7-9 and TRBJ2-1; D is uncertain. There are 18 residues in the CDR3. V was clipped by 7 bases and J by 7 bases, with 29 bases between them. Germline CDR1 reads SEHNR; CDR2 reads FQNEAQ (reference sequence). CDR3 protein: CASNRLGFRETPRNEQFF. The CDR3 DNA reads TGTGCCAGCAACAGACTCGGCTTCCGCGAGACCCCGAGAAATGAGCAGTTCTTC.

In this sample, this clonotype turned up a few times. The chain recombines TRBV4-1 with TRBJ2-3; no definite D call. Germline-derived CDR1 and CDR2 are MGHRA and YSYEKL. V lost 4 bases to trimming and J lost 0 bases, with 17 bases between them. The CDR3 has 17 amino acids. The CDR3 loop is CASSLIMGLVSTDTQYF. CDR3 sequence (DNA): TGCGCCAGCAGCCTCATCATGGGCCTAGTCAGCACAGATACGCAGTATTTT.

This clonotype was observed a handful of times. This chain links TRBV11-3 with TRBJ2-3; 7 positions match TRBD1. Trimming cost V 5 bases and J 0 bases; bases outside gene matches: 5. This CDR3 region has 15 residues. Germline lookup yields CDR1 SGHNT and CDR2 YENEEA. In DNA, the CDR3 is TGTGCCAGCAGCGACAGGGCTTCTAGCACAGATACGCAGTATTTT. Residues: CASSDRASSTDTQYF.

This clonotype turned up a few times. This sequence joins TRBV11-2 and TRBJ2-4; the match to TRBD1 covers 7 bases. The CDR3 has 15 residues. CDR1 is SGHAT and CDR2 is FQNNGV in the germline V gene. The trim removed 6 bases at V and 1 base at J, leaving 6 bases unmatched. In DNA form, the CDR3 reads TGTGCCAGCAGACCGCTACAGGGGGCCAAAAACATTCAGTACTTC. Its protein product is CASRPLQGAKNIQYF.

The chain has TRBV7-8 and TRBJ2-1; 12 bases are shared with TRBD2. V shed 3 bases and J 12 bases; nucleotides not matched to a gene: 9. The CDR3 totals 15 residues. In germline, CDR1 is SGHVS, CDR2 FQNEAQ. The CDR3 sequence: CASSFATSGGLGQFF. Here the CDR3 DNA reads TGTGCCAGCAGCTTCGCGACTAGCGGGGGCCTCGGGCAGTTCTTC.

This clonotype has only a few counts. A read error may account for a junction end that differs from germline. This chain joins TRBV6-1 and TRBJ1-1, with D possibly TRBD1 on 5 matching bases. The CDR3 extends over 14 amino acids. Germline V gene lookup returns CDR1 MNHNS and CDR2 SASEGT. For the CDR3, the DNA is TGTGCCAGCAGTCAAGCCGACAGCCACACTGAAGCTTTCTTT. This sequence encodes CASSQADSHTEAFF.

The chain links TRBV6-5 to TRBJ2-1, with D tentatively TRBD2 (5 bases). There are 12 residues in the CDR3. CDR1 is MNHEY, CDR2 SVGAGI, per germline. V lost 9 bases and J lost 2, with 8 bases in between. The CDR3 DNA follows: TGTGCCAGTAGCGCCGCCTACAATGAGCAGTTCTTC. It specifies CASSAAYNEQFF.

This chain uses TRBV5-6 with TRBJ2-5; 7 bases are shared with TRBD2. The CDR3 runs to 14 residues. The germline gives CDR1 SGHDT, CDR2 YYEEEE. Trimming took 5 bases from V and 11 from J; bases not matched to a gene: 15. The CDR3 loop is CASSSGLGGNEQYF. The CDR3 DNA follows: TGTGCCAGCAGTTCAGGACTGGGAGGGAATGAGCAGTACTTC.

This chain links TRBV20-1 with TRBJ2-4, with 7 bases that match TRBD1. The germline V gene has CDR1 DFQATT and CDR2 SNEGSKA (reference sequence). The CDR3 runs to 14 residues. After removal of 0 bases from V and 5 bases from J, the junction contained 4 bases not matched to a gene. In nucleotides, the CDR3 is TGCAGTGCTAGAGATGACAGGGCCCAAAACATTCAGTACTTC. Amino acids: CSARDDRAQNIQYF.

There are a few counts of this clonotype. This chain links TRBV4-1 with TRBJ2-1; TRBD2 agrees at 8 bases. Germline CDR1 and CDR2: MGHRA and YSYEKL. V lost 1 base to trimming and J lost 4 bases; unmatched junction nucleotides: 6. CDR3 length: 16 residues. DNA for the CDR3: TGCGCCAGCAGCCAAGTGGGTAGCGGGGATTACAATGAGCAGTTCTTC. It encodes CASSQVGSGDYNEQFF.

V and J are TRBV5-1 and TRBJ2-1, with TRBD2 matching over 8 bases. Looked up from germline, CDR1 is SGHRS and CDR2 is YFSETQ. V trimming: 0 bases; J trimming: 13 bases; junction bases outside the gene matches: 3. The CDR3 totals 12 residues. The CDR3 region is CASSLERETQFF. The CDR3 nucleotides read TGCGCCAGCAGCTTGGAGCGGGAGACCCAGTTCTTC.